The 18 T cell receptor beta chains below come from one sample, sequenced in a study of blood T cell repertoires in COVID-19. TCRdb keeps only in-frame clones here, not all; method: immunoSEQ multiplex PCR. In the table there are 120,000 or so clones, 65% to 90% of which are singletons. The material sequenced was peripheral blood. The receptors originated from a woman of 80 years or more with acute or convalescent COVID-19.

The rearrangement joins TRBV29-1 to TRBJ1-1, with D possibly being TRBD1 (5 bases). Germline CDR1 SQVTM, CDR2 ANQGSEA. Trimming left V 4 bases short and J 6 bases short, with 9 bases between. The CDR3 extends over 11 amino acids. The CDR3 loop is CSVGRVAEAFF. CDR3 coding DNA: TGCAGCGTTGGCAGGGTTGCTGAAGCTTTCTTT.

The chain uses TRBV6-5 and TRBJ1-1, with D maybe TRBD1 (6 bases). Trimming removed 5 bases from V and 0 bases from J, with 13 bases in between. The CDR3 spans 15 residues. CDR1 and CDR2 from the germline V gene are MNHEY and SVGAGI. The CDR3 region is CASSPETGLNTEAFF. The CDR3 region has the DNA TGTGCCAGCAGTCCTGAGACAGGCTTGAACACTGAAGCTTTCTTT.

The genes are TRBV23-1 and TRBJ2-2; perhaps TRBD2 as D (6 bases). TRBV23-1 is designated an ORF whose function remains uncertain. Trimming shortened V by 0 bases and J by 2 bases, and 16 bases separated the two germline ends. The CDR3 runs 18 residues. CDR3 sequence: CASSQSIGTLFNTGELFF. The CDR3 nucleotides are TGCGCCAGCAGTCAATCAATAGGGACTCTTTTTAACACCGGGGAGCTGTTTTTT.

The chain recombines TRBV6-1 with TRBJ1-4; D unresolved. The germline gives CDR1 MNHNS, CDR2 SASEGT. This CDR3 is built from 12 residues. The V gene lost 5 bases and the J gene lost 4 bases, with 5 bases spanning the gap. The CDR3 protein is CASSLFNEKLFF. The CDR3 bases are TGTGCCAGCAGTCTTTTTAATGAAAAACTGTTTTTT.

Notes on this clone: The junction differs from germline at one of its ends, possibly a read error. The CDR3 spells CASSLGGARDSANF. In nucleotides, the CDR3 is TGTGCCAGCAGCTTAGGGGGGGCGAGGGACAGCGCGAACTTC. The V and J genes are TRBV7-2 and TRBJ2-7, with a tentative D call TRBD1 (7 bases). The CDR3 loop spans 14 amino acids. Germline CDR1 SGHTA, CDR2 FQGNSA.

V usage is TRBV7-2 and J usage is TRBJ2-2; a weak D match, TRBD2 (6 bases). The CDR3 is made up of 15 amino acids. The germline gives CDR1 SGHTA, CDR2 FQGNSA. Trimming took 1 base from V and 1 from J, leaving 7 bases between them. CDR3 amino acids: CASSLGGVNTGELFF. In nucleotides, the CDR3 is TGTGCCAGCAGCTTAGGGGGGGTGAACACCGGGGAGCTGTTTTTT.

This chain uses TRBV10-3 with TRBJ1-1; possible D gene TRBD1, 5 bases. Between the trimmed V and J ends, which lost 4 bases and 4 bases, there was a span of 10 bases. The CDR3 has 13 residues. The germline CDR1 and CDR2 sequences are ENHRY and SYGVKD. In DNA form, the CDR3 reads TGTGCCATCAGTGCCAGGGCGGTCACTGAAGCTTTCTTT. The encoded protein is CAISARAVTEAFF.

The chain employs TRBV2 and TRBJ1-5; no clear D. The germline V gene encodes CDR1 SNHLY and CDR2 FYNNEI. V was cut by 11 bases and J by 0 bases, with 11 bases left in between. The CDR3 runs 13 residues. The CDR3 nucleotides read TGTGCCGCTCAGCGAGATAGCAATCAGCCCCAGCATTTT. Translated: CAAQRDSNQPQHF.

The chain has TRBV6-1 and TRBJ2-7; 9 nucleotides align to TRBD1. This CDR3 is 16 amino acids long. CDR1 MNHNS and CDR2 SASEGT come from the germline V gene. The V and J ends lost 6 bases and 1 base, in that order; junction bases with no gene match: 10. The CDR3 bases are TGTGCCAGCAGGGAAAACAGGGGGCGCGGATCCTACGAGCAGTACTTC. The encoded protein is CASRENRGRGSYEQYF.

The rearrangement links TRBV9 to TRBJ2-1; the match to TRBD2 covers 15 bases. The V and J ends lost 0 bases and 6 bases, in that order; junction bases with no gene match: 7. Germline-derived CDR1 and CDR2 are SGDLS and YYNGEE. The CDR3 runs to 18 residues. DNA for the CDR3: TGTGCCAGCAGCGTAGCTCCCTGGACTAGCGGGGGGGCCAATGAGCAGTTCTTC. Translated, it gives CASSVAPWTSGGANEQFF.

The chain couples TRBV27 to TRBJ2-1; 7 bases match TRBD1. Losses at the gene ends were 4 bases for V and 4 bases for J; bases not matched to a gene: 1. Per the germline V gene, CDR1 is MNHEY and CDR2 is SMNVEV (reference sequence). This CDR3 is built from 13 residues. The CDR3 spells CASSYRGYNEQFF. The CDR3 nucleotides read TGTGCCAGCAGTTACAGGGGATACAATGAGCAGTTCTTC.

DNA for the CDR3: TGCGCCAGCAGCCAAGAGGCAGGGGTCAACACTGAAGCTTTCTTT. Its translation: CASSQEAGVNTEAFF. The chain links TRBV4-1 to TRBJ1-1; D may be TRBD1 (6 bases). The CDR3 has 15 amino acids. CDR1 is MGHRA and CDR2 is YSYEKL in the germline V gene. Trimming removed 0 bases at V and 2 bases at J, with 10 bases between.

The chain links TRBV10-3 to TRBJ1-2; possible D gene TRBD1, 5 bases. Germline V lookup: CDR1 ENHRY, CDR2 SYGVKD. The CDR3 is 12 amino acids. Trimming took 3 bases from V and 7 from J, leaving 9 bases between them. The CDR3 loop is CAISDQGRGYTF. CDR3 nucleotide sequence: TGTGCCATCAGTGACCAGGGCCGTGGCTACACCTTC.

This chain links TRBV11-1 with TRBJ1-2, with 8 bases matching TRBD1. The CDR3 runs 14 residues. Germline assignment: CDR1 SGHAT and CDR2 FQDESV (reference sequence). J gave up 3 bases and V 3 bases, and 3 bases lay outside the gene matches. The DNA for the CDR3 is TGTGCCAGCAGCTTCCAGGGGGCGGACTATGGCTACACCTTC. It specifies CASSFQGADYGYTF.

V is TRBV3-1 (or the pseudogene TRBV3-2) and J is TRBJ1-6, with 8 bases matching TRBD1. The CDR3 has 12 amino acids. Germline values: CDR1 LGHDT, CDR2 YNNKEL (reference sequence). Trimming took 4 bases from V and 11 from J; bases not matched to a gene: 1. As DNA, the CDR3 is TGTGCCAGCAGCCCGGACAGGGCACCCCTCCACTTT. Residues: CASSPDRAPLHF.

The chain employs TRBV6-5 and TRBJ1-2; D is perhaps TRBD1 (5 bases). The ends were cut back, 5 bases at V and 3 bases at J, with 13 bases in the middle. CDR1 is MNHEY, CDR2 SVGAGI, per germline. This CDR3 contains 14 residues. CDR3 residues: CASSNRPGDYGYTF. The CDR3 coding sequence is TGTGCCAGCAGTAACAGGCCTGGGGACTATGGCTACACCTTC.

V and J are TRBV7-8 and TRBJ2-7; 10 positions agree with TRBD2. Germline assignment: CDR1 SGHVS and CDR2 FQNEAQ. Trimming at V came to 5 bases and at J to 7 bases, leaving 8 bases not matched to a gene. The CDR3 has 14 amino acids. In nucleotides, the CDR3 is TGTGCCAGCAGCATCAGAGCGGGGGGGCCTGAGCAGTACTTC. Its protein is CASSIRAGGPEQYF.

The chain carries TRBV27 and TRBJ2-1; no firm D call. Germline values: CDR1 MNHEY, CDR2 SMNVEV (reference sequence). The CDR3 sequence is 15 residues long. Between the trimmed V and J ends, which lost 4 bases and 8 bases, there was a span of 18 bases. CDR3 protein: CASSSLTKGPHEQFF. The CDR3 DNA sequence: TGTGCCAGCAGTTCACTTACTAAAGGCCCGCATGAGCAGTTCTTC.